This T cell receptor (beta chain) was documented in a study of breast tumors, draining lymph nodes, adjacent tissues. This clonotype appeared many times. Its matching antigen is unknown. Breast cancer patients provided tissue from their axillary draining lymph nodes. Each CDR3 protein gets one entry after TCRdb re-called the multiplex PCR reads with MiXCR. The data contain about 170,000 distinct CDR3 sequences, approximately 33% of them singletons. Whole-study results and caveats: Tumor repertoires ranked between lymph nodes and nontumor tissue in diversity, with V and J gene preferences.

The TCR comes from a female donor with breast cancer. Some clones in this sample may be carry-over from other donors' samples. Source material: axillary lymph node tissue.

The chain's CDR3 is CASSITGRINQPQHF. The CDR3 region has the DNA TGTGCCAGTAGTATTACGGGGCGTATCAATCAGCCCCAGCATTTT. This rearrangement joins TRBV19 to TRBJ1-5, with D possibly matching TRBD1 (5 bases). The V gene's germline CDR1 is LNHDA and CDR2 SQIVND (reference sequence). The CDR3 length is 15 residues. V shed 3 bases and J shed 3 bases, with 12 bases lying between them.